This TCR beta chain was sequenced in a study of blood T cell repertoires in COVID-19. Study background: T cells, B-cell-depleted T cells, or PBMCs provided the cDNA or gDNA that served as material.

Seattle participants joined during active infection and were tracked over time. Trimming removed 0 bases at V and 7 bases at J, with 15 bases between. Germline assignment: CDR1 MNHEY and CDR2 SVGAGI. This CDR3 has 15 amino acids. Assay: immunoSEQ multiplex PCR; the TCRdb copy retains only in-frame clones and omits some. This table has some 360,000 clones, over 85% appearing once. The TCR sequence derives from a woman aged 55-69 years with COVID-19, enrolled during active disease. This chain joins TRBV6-5 and TRBJ1-2; D ambiguous. The material sequenced was peripheral blood. The CDR3 is CASSYSRGGISGYTF. The CDR3 DNA reads as TGTGCCAGCAGTTACTCGAGAGGAGGGATAAGTGGCTACACCTTC.